This TCR beta chain originates from a study of cytomegalovirus exposure and HLA in healthy donors. Assay used: immunoSEQ multiplex PCR; TCRdb lists only in-frame clones, some missing. The table lists a few hundred thousand clones, around 90% of them singletons. This clone was seen once. Its antigen is unidentified. Germline V gene data show CDR1 as ENHRY and CDR2 as SYGVKD. This CDR3 region has 16 residues. Trimming cost V 6 bases and J 3 bases; bases outside gene matches: 8. Study-wide findings and caveats: Researchers reported that a few CMV-associated chains were confirmed in vitro as CMV antigen-specific.

The rearrangement links TRBV10-3 to TRBJ1-3; 10 nucleotides agree with TRBD1. The sequenced material came from PBMCs. This TCR was sampled from a man aged 30 to 39 in good health and CMV-seronegative. The CDR3 here is CAISRVGTGDGNTIYF. The CDR3 nucleotides are TGTGCCATCAGCCGAGTCGGGACAGGGGATGGAAACACCATATATTTT.